This T cell receptor (beta chain) was documented in a study of cytomegalovirus exposure and HLA in healthy donors. As for the study in general: Caucasian-associated ancestry cluster membership applied to 75% to 85% of 398 genotyped donors. Points from the study as a whole: V- and J-gene trimming of TCR beta was linked (in a later analysis) to a missense DCLRE1C variant. There were some V segments, including TRBV6-2 and TRBV6-3, excluded as indistinguishable.

Concerning this clone itself: Antigen specificity is unknown.

In the PCR, 60 Vbeta and 13 Jbeta primers were used. Sequencing used immunoSEQ multiplex PCR; TCRdb keeps in-frame clones, though not all of them. This sample has 150,000 to 200,000 clones, with roughly 88% found just once. The CDR3 covers 13 residues. In germline, CDR1 is MNHNS, CDR2 SASEGT. Trimming removed 3 bases at V and 6 bases at J, with 11 bases between. The receptor was derived from a man aged 18 to 29 in good health and CMV-seropositive. Sequenced sample: PBMCs. The chain carries TRBV6-1 and TRBJ1-2, with a tentative D call TRBD1 (6 bases). CDR3 residues: CASSEAGVNGYTF. The CDR3 DNA reads TGTGCCAGCAGTGAGGCAGGGGTAAATGGCTACACCTTC.